These T cell receptor beta chains were read from a single sample in a study of tumour-infiltrating T cells in Burkitt lymphoma. Some clones are missing from TCRdb's copy, which holds only in-frame ones; the method was immunoSEQ multiplex PCR. This table holds 4,900 or so clones, roughly a tenth found once. Sequenced material: tumor tissue. The origin of the receptors is a human donor with diffuse large B-cell lymphoma. CDR3s include the opening cysteine and the closing phenylalanine or tryptophan. The order of the fields is V gene, J gene, CDR3 protein.

>TRBV5-6|TRBJ2-3
CASSSTGGSDTQYF
>TRBV5-6|TRBJ1-1
CASSWGARDTEAFF
>TRBV6-6|TRBJ2-1
CASSGGGTEYNEQFF
>TRBV6-5|TRBJ1-1
CASSKGPLVNTEAFF
>TRBV25-1|TRBJ2-7
CAEGGRGGYEQYF
>TRBV7-2|TRBJ1-1
CASSLGSTNTEAFF
>TRBV19|TRBJ2-7
CASSMGRSSYEQYF
>TRBV5-1|TRBJ1-2
CASSLTGKDGYTF
>TRBV6-4|TRBJ1-6
CASSDSSQGSSPLHF
>TRBV30|TRBJ2-7
CAWSRSGGFYEQYF
>TRBV6-5|TRBJ2-7
CASRKPGAYEQYF
>TRBV7-2|TRBJ1-4
CASSFIQGATNEKLFF
>TRBV28|TRBJ1-2
CASSLLSYGYTF
>TRBV9|TRBJ2-5
CASSVGSGGAETQYF
>TRBV4-1|TRBJ1-5
CASSLLERGPQHF
>TRBV7-8|TRBJ2-5
CASSLGLAGGGETQYF
>TRBV28|TRBJ1-2
CASSISAFYGYTF
>TRBV10-3|TRBJ2-7
CAISESRGSSYEQYF
>TRBV30|TRBJ1-1
CAREGALATEAFF
>TRBV7-2|TRBJ1-1
CASSYRGLNTEAFF
>TRBV5-1|TRBJ1-4
CASSLFSRTGQEKLFF
>TRBV7-9|TRBJ2-1
CASSPPQGTSSYNEQFF
>TRBV18|TRBJ1-6
CASSLLQDRDSPLHF
>TRBV28|TRBJ1-5
CASRPGQGVDQPQHF
>TRBV30|TRBJ1-2
CAWTTQAGVYGYTF
>TRBV10-3|TRBJ2-5
CAISWTGEETQYF
>TRBV4-2|TRBJ1-1
CASSQGPILRNTEAFF
>TRBV7-9|TRBJ2-7
CASSLGGSSTYEQYF
>TRBV6-5|TRBJ1-1
CASSYSPGRSSTEAFF
>TRBV7-9|TRBJ1-5
CASSSRGEQPQHF
>TRBV7-6|TRBJ1-5
CASSSSAPGLGSNQPQHF
>TRBV15|TRBJ2-7
CATSRGGTGRMEQYF
>TRBV6-5|TRBJ2-5
CASTSGAPETQYF
>TRBV5-3|TRBJ1-2
CAVGGYTF
>TRBV6-1|TRBJ1-2
CASSRGGYTF
>TRBV19|TRBJ1-3
CASSIEGASGNTIYF
>TRBV6-5|TRBJ2-7
CASRFLAGAPEQYF
>TRBV7-9|TRBJ2-7
CASSPSGYEQYF
>TRBV5-1|TRBJ2-5
CASSHRVGLETQYF
>TRBV27|TRBJ1-5
CASRSGQGQGSNQPQHF
>TRBV11-2|TRBJ1-1
CASLPPRQGNTEAFF
>TRBV7-8|TRBJ2-7
CASSSQGAFSYEQYF
>TRBV6-1|TRBJ1-2
CASIPPGASYGYTF
>TRBV6-5|TRBJ1-1
CASTRTGGTEAFF
>TRBV2|TRBJ1-6
CASRLSDTPNSPLHF
>TRBV2|TRBJ2-1
CASSEGPAQYNEQFF
>TRBV19|TRBJ2-5
CASSSSGAEQETQYF
>TRBV10-3|TRBJ1-3
CATSTGTAAGNTIYF
>TRBV5-1|TRBJ2-4
CASSRDRDIQYF
>TRBV10-3|TRBJ2-6
CAISDGGRTGANVLTF
>TRBV6-6|TRBJ2-7
CASKWEAYEQYF
>TRBV30|TRBJ1-4
CACPGGVTNEKLFF
>TRBV7-6|TRBJ1-1
CASSLRWNTEAFF
>TRBV11-2|TRBJ2-7
CASSLGTGFYEQYF
>TRBV18|TRBJ1-2
CASSPLSNWFHRGFGGYTF
>TRBV4-3|TRBJ2-2
CASSSTENTGELFF
>TRBV4-2|TRBJ2-2
CASSAGLNTGELFF
>TRBV7-2|TRBJ2-5
CASSYQGKETQYF
>TRBV28|TRBJ1-5
CASSLISSNQPQHF
>TRBV4-1|TRBJ2-7
CASSQDSGGDYEQYF